These 25 T cell receptor beta chains were all obtained from the same sample, sequenced in a study of T cell changes during pregnancy in multiple sclerosis. TCRdb keeps only in-frame clones here, not all; method: immunoSEQ multiplex PCR. The profile shows 99,000 or so clones, approximately 93% of them singletons. The sample here was peripheral blood, taken after pregnancy. The source of these receptors is a female donor with multiple sclerosis, enrolled in a pregnancy study.

The CDR3 DNA is TGTGCCAGTAGTATCGCACTAGCGGCCTACAATGAGCAGTTCTTC. Translating gives CASSIALAAYNEQFF. The chain couples TRBV19 to TRBJ2-1; 8 bases match TRBD2. V was pared by 3 bases and J by 2 bases, with 3 bases of the junction left unmatched. Germline V gene data show CDR1 as LNHDA and CDR2 as SQIVND (reference sequence). The CDR3 covers 15 residues.

The chain employs TRBV19 and TRBJ1-5; D perhaps matches TRBD1 (5 bases). In germline, CDR1 is LNHDA, CDR2 SQIVND (reference sequence). The germline V and J ends were trimmed by 6 bases and 3 bases, with 15 bases remaining between them. The CDR3 sequence is 15 residues long. This CDR3 reads CASSPGRGSNQPQHF. CDR3 DNA: TGTGCCAGTAGCCCCGGAAGGGGCTCCAATCAGCCCCAGCATTTT.

This chain links TRBV5-8 with TRBJ2-7; TRBD1 matches at 7 bases. The length of the CDR3 is 14 residues. V lost 2 bases to trimming and J lost 3 bases; unmatched junction nucleotides: 5. Per the germline V gene, CDR1 is SGHTS and CDR2 is YDEGEE. CDR3 nucleotide sequence: TGTGCCAGCAGCTTCCAGACAGGGATCTACGAGCAGTACTTC. Residues: CASSFQTGIYEQYF.

This rearrangement joins TRBV2 to TRBJ2-2; 8 bases are a match to TRBD2. The V segment lost 5 bases and the J segment 6 bases; nucleotides outside the gene matches: 8. This CDR3 spans 15 amino acids. In germline, CDR1 is SNHLY, CDR2 FYNNEI. The DNA of the CDR3 is TGTGCCAGCAGTACGGGGGGGAGAGGGGCCGGGGAGCTGTTTTTT. Encoded protein: CASSTGGRGAGELFF.

V gene TRBV7-9 combines with J gene TRBJ2-5; 8 nucleotides match TRBD2. The ends lost 5 bases at V and 5 bases at J; junction bases unmatched: 7. The CDR3 contains 14 residues. In germline, CDR1 is SEHNR, CDR2 FQNEAQ (reference sequence). The CDR3 bases are TGTGCCAGCAGCCTACGTGGCGGGGGGGAGACCCAGTACTTC. Protein: CASSLRGGGETQYF.

The table lists this clone with a count of one. The DNA for the CDR3 is TGTGCCATCAGTGAAGGGGCAGGGGGGCAAGAGACCCAGTACTTC. As protein: CAISEGAGGQETQYF. The rearrangement joins TRBV10-3 to TRBJ2-5, with D possibly being TRBD1 (7 bases). The CDR3 runs to 15 residues. Germline-derived CDR1 and CDR2 are ENHRY and SYGVKD. The V gene lost 3 bases and the J gene lost 2 bases, with 13 bases spanning the gap.

J is TRBJ2-2 and V is TRBV7-3; the match to TRBD2 covers 8 bases. V lost 8 bases to trimming and J lost 5 bases; unmatched junction nucleotides: 4. The CDR3 loop spans 13 amino acids. Germline V gene lookup returns CDR1 SGHTA and CDR2 FQGTGA. CDR3 protein: CASGASGTGELFF. For the CDR3, the DNA is TGTGCCAGCGGGGCTAGCGGGACCGGGGAGCTGTTTTTT.

The V call is TRBV2, the J call TRBJ2-1; 9 nucleotides match TRBD2. Germline values: CDR1 SNHLY, CDR2 FYNNEI. The CDR3 totals 15 residues. The V and J ends lost 6 bases and 0 bases, in that order; junction bases with no gene match: 3. The chain's CDR3 is CASRPLAGSYNEQFF. CDR3 in DNA: TGTGCCAGCAGGCCACTAGCGGGCTCCTACAATGAGCAGTTCTTC.

The chain recombines TRBV19 with TRBJ1-5, with D tentatively TRBD1 (5 bases). The CDR3 covers 13 residues. The ends were cut back, 7 bases at V and 5 bases at J, with 12 bases in the middle. Germline loops: CDR1 LNHDA, CDR2 SQIVND (reference sequence). For the CDR3, the DNA is TGTGCCAGTAAGGGGCAAGGATATCAGCCCCAGCATTTT. As protein: CASKGQGYQPQHF. Combining the CDR3 with reference TRBV19 and TRBJ1-5 gives the whole variable domain DGGITQSPKYLFRKEGQNVTLSCEQNLNHDAMYWYRQDPGQGLRLIYYSQIVNDFQKGDIAEGYSVSREKKESFPLTVTSAQKNPTAFYLCASKGQGYQPQHFGDGTRLSIL.

The V gene is TRBV6-4, the J gene TRBJ2-1; TRBD2 matches 12 bases. Germline loops: CDR1 MRHNA, CDR2 SNTAGT. The CDR3 loop spans 16 amino acids. Trimming at V came to 10 bases and at J to 0 bases, leaving 7 bases not matched to a gene. CDR3 coding DNA: TGTGCCACTAAGGAACTAGCGGGAGGCTCCTACAATGAGCAGTTCTTC. Its protein product is CATKELAGGSYNEQFF.

The count of this clone is one. The gene calls are TRBV28 and TRBJ2-5, with 9 bases aligning to TRBD2. Germline CDR1 is MDHEN and CDR2 is SYDVKM. The CDR3 runs to 15 residues. V shed 5 bases and J 2 bases; nucleotides not matched to a gene: 6. CDR3 coding DNA: TGTGCCAGCAGTCCGGCTAGCGGGGATCAAGAGACCCAGTACTTC. Translation gives CASSPASGDQETQYF.

A single count supports this clone. This chain joins TRBV30 and TRBJ2-7; possible D gene TRBD2, 5 bases. Looked up from germline, CDR1 is GTSNPN and CDR2 is SVGIG (reference sequence). The CDR3 is made up of 13 amino acids. V was pared by 5 bases and J by 6 bases, with 17 bases between. CDR3 DNA sequence: TGTGCCTGGTCCAACAGTCCGGCGGGCGAGCAGTACTTC. Translation: CAWSNSPAGEQYF. Full variable domain (missing parts from reference TRBV30 and TRBJ2-7): SQTIHQWPATLVQPVGSPLSLECTVEGTSNPNLYWYRQAAGRGLQLLFYSVGIGQISSEVPQNLSASRPQDRQFILSSKKLLLSDSGFYLCAWSNSPAGEQYFGPGTRLTVT.

The rearrangement uses TRBV11-2 and TRBJ1-2; possible D gene TRBD1, 6 bases. In germline, CDR1 is SGHAT, CDR2 FQNNGV. The CDR3 contains 16 residues. The germline V and J ends were trimmed by 5 bases and 3 bases, with 19 bases remaining between them. The CDR3 here is CASSRLSGGADYGYTF. In DNA, the CDR3 is TGTGCCAGCAGCCGCCTTTCGGGGGGCGCGGACTATGGCTACACCTTC.

This chain links TRBV5-1 with TRBJ2-2; a possible D gene is TRBD1 (5 bases). Trimming took off 2 bases at V and 10 bases at J, with 18 bases between the two ends. The CDR3 is made up of 15 amino acids. From germline, CDR1 is SGHRS and CDR2 YFSETQ. The CDR3 loop reads CASSFLDSKMEELFF. CDR3 nucleotides: TGCGCCAGCAGCTTCCTTGACAGCAAGATGGAGGAGCTGTTTTTT.

The rearrangement links TRBV1 to TRBJ2-7; TRBD2 was called by the table and not checked on the DNA. TRBV1 is designated a pseudogene. This CDR3 is built from 19 residues. CDR3 nucleotide sequence: TGCACCAGCAGCCAAGTCAAAAGGACTAGCGGGAGGCTTACCGACGAGCAGTACTTC. It yields the protein CTSSQVKRTSGRLTDEQYF.

This chain links TRBV7-6 with TRBJ2-7, with 13 positions matching TRBD2. CDR1 SGHVS and CDR2 FNYEAQ come from the germline V gene. The CDR3 has 16 amino acids. The trim removed 5 bases at V and 5 bases at J, leaving 9 bases unmatched. The chain's CDR3 is CASSPSRTSGSDEQYF. The CDR3, as DNA: TGTGCCAGCAGCCCTAGCCGGACTAGCGGGAGCGACGAGCAGTACTTC.

The rearrangement joins TRBV11-2 to TRBJ1-1; D unclear. Trimming took 3 bases from V and 4 from J, leaving 6 bases between them. Germline lookup yields CDR1 SGHAT and CDR2 FQNNGV. The CDR3 is 12 residues long. CDR3 bases: TGTGCCAGCAGCTTTCCTTCCACTGAAGCTTTCTTT. Protein: CASSFPSTEAFF. The full variable domain, its missing parts supplied by reference TRBV11-2 and TRBJ1-1, is EAGVAQSPRYKIIEKRQSVAFWCNPISGHATLYWYQQILGQGPKLLIQFQNNGVVDDSQLPKDRFSAERLKGVDSTLKIQPAKLEDSAVYLCASSFPSTEAFFGQGTRLTVV.

This sequence joins TRBV9 and TRBJ2-2, with 8 bases identical to TRBD1. The CDR3 loop spans 15 amino acids. Trimming cost V 4 bases and J 6 bases; bases outside gene matches: 8. Germline V CDR1 and CDR2: SGDLS, YYNGEE. CDR3 in DNA: TGTGCCAGCAGCCAACGGACAGGGACCCCCGGGGAGCTGTTTTTT. Residues: CASSQRTGTPGELFF.

J is TRBJ1-2 and V is TRBV6-5, with 11 bases matching TRBD1. The CDR3 length is 14 residues. Trimming at V came to 6 bases and at J to 5 bases, leaving 5 bases not matched to a gene. Per the germline V gene, CDR1 is MNHEY and CDR2 is SVGAGI. The CDR3 DNA reads as TGTGCCAGCAGCCGGGACAGGGGGGATTATGGCTACACCTTC. Its protein is CASSRDRGDYGYTF.

The chain employs TRBV10-1 and TRBJ2-7; D is perhaps TRBD2 (5 bases). V was pared by 4 bases and J by 4 bases, with 11 bases between. The CDR3 is 13 residues long. Germline V gives CDR1 WNHNN, CDR2 SYGVQD (reference sequence). The CDR3 loop reads CASSAGPGYEQYF. CDR3 coding DNA: TGCGCCAGCAGTGCTGGTCCGGGGTACGAGCAGTACTTC.

J is TRBJ2-5 and V is TRBV15; 8 bases match TRBD1. This CDR3 spans 14 amino acids. With V trimmed by 5 bases and J by 1 base, 3 bases remained unmatched. Germline V gene lookup returns CDR1 LNHNV and CDR2 YYDKDF (reference sequence). CDR3: CATSGGTGQETQYF. In DNA, the CDR3 is TGTGCCACCAGCGGAGGGACAGGCCAAGAGACCCAGTACTTC. The variable domain in full, completed from reference TRBV15 and TRBJ2-5, reads DAMVIQNPRYQVTQFGKPVTLSCSQTLNHNVMYWYQQKSSQAPKLLFHYYDKDFNNEADTPDNFQSRRPNTSFCFLDIRSPGLGDTAMYLCATSGGTGQETQYFGPGTRLLVL.

This clone appeared a single time. This rearrangement joins TRBV10-3 to TRBJ2-5, with D unresolved. V gave up 0 bases and J gave up 5 bases, with 4 bases separating them. The length of the CDR3 is 12 residues. Per the germline V gene, CDR1 is ENHRY and CDR2 is SYGVKD. The CDR3 loop reads CAISESSETQYF. In DNA form, the CDR3 reads TGTGCCATCAGTGAGTCGAGCGAGACCCAGTACTTC.

The CDR3 here is CASSYTWTVSNTEAFF. CDR3 nucleotides: TGTGCCAGCAGTTACACGTGGACAGTATCGAACACTGAAGCTTTCTTT. This sequence joins TRBV6-5 and TRBJ1-1, with D possibly TRBD1 on 6 matching bases. The CDR3 loop spans 16 amino acids. V dropped 2 bases and J dropped 1 base, with 14 bases sitting between them. The V gene's germline CDR1 is MNHEY and CDR2 SVGAGI.

The rearrangement uses TRBV28 and TRBJ2-7, with TRBD2 matching 14 bases. The junction had 9 bases not matched to a gene; V was cut back by 5 bases and J by 0 bases. CDR1 is MDHEN and CDR2 is SYDVKM in the germline V gene. CDR3 length: 18 residues. Here the CDR3 DNA reads TGTGCCAGCAGTCCCACGGGACTAGCGGGAGCGAGCTCCTACGAGCAGTACTTC. This translates into CASSPTGLAGASSYEQYF.

V and J are TRBV5-6 and TRBJ2-5; 7 bases are a match to TRBD1. Germline V CDR1 and CDR2: SGHDT, YYEEEE. Trimming at V came to 4 bases and at J to 2 bases, leaving 11 bases not matched to a gene. The CDR3 has 16 amino acids. The CDR3 region has the DNA TGTGCCAGCAGCACACATCCCGGGACAGCACAAGAGACCCAGTACTTC. It yields the protein CASSTHPGTAQETQYF.